This T cell receptor beta chain was found in a study of T cell clones after liver transplantation. The study, taken as a whole, reports: The donor-reactive repertoire was only partly measurable in two subjects, lacking donor cells.

The CDR3 extends over 15 amino acids. CDR1 SGHRS and CDR2 YFSETQ come from the germline V gene. The ends lost 0 bases at V and 7 bases at J; junction bases unmatched: 8. Clones were sequenced by immunoSEQ multiplex PCR, and TCRdb holds only the in-frame ones, with some missing. The sample has tens of thousands of clones; around two thirds are singletons. For this clone: What it binds is not known.

The gene calls are TRBV5-1 and TRBJ1-2; the match to TRBD1 covers 8 bases. This receptor was obtained from a human patient who received a liver transplant. Part of the T cell pool may stem from the graft donor. This sample comprised CD4+ T cells from blood, obtained at the approximately 15-month timepoint. The CDR3 spells CASSLGQGMGGGYTF. The DNA of the CDR3 is TGCGCCAGCAGCTTGGGACAGGGGATGGGTGGTGGCTACACCTTC.